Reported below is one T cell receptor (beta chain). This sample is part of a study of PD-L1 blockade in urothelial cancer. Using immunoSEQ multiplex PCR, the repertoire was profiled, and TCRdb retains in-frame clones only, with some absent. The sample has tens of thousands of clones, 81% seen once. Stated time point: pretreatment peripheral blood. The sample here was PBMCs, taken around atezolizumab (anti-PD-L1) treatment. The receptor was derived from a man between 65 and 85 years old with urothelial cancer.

In nucleotides, the CDR3 is TGCGCCAGCAGTCAATCTTTGGCGGGGAATGAAAAACTGTTTTTT. It is translated as CASSQSLAGNEKLFF. The V call is TRBV23-1, the J call TRBJ1-4, with D hard to call. TRBV23-1 is an open reading frame whose function is uncertain. Trimming took 0 bases from V and 5 from J, leaving 10 bases between them. This CDR3 spans 15 amino acids.